This entry lists 29 T cell receptor beta chains sequenced from one sample in a study of tumor and adjacent non-tumor tissue in lung cancer. This sample's RNA came from whole unsorted tissue. Distant lung tissue was collected more than 3 cm away from the tumor edge. A modified ARM-PCR protocol with three rounds of nested PCR amplified TCRbeta. TCRdb used MiXCR to reprocess the multiplex PCR reads, holding one entry per CDR3 protein. The table has approximately 120,000 distinct CDR3 sequences, 62% seen once. What was sequenced was distant non-tumor lung tissue. The receptors derive from a man aged 55 to 70 with non-small cell lung cancer.

There are a few counts of this clonotype. This could be a read error, since a much larger clone is one nucleotide away. V and J are TRBV4-2 and TRBJ2-1, with D perhaps being TRBD1 or TRBD2 (5 bases each). The CDR3 is 16 amino acids. The germline CDR1 and CDR2 sequences are LGHNA and YNFKEQ. DNA for the CDR3: TGTGCCAGCGGCCAAGAGTTTGGGGGAATGAGCAATGAGCAGTTCTTC. Protein sequence: CASGQEFGGMSNEQFF.

With respect to this clonotype: This may stem from a read error, because a much larger clone lies one nucleotide away. CDR3 sequence: CATNDRDRGTDTQYF. The CDR3 DNA reads as TGTGCCACCAATGATCGGGACAGGGGAACAGATACGCAGTATTTT. The V and J genes are TRBV24-1 and TRBJ2-3; the match to TRBD1 covers 10 bases. Germline lookup yields CDR1 KGHDR and CDR2 SFDVKD. The CDR3 extends over 15 amino acids.

In regard to this clonotype: The junction departs from the called germline gene at one end, perhaps through a read error. The chain employs TRBV6-2 or TRBV6-3 and TRBJ1-5; D call uncertain. CDR1 is MNHEY and CDR2 is SVGEGT in the germline V gene. The CDR3 spans 14 residues. This CDR3 reads CVSALPGDRQPQHF. The CDR3 DNA follows: TGTGTCAGCGCTCTGCCAGGCGATCGTCAGCCCCAGCATTTC.

J is TRBJ1-4 and V is TRBV29-1; no clear D. Looked up from germline, CDR1 is SQVTM and CDR2 is ANQGSEA. The CDR3 loop spans 13 amino acids. CDR3: CSFCEGPNEKLFF. The CDR3 bases are TGCAGTTTCTGTGAGGGTCCAAATGAAAAACTGTTTTTT.

J is TRBJ2-1 and V is TRBV5-6; possible D gene TRBD2, 5 bases. The CDR3 is 15 residues long. The V end was cut by 0 bases, the J end by 4 bases, with 11 bases between. Germline V gene lookup returns CDR1 SGHDT and CDR2 YYEEEE. Written as DNA, the CDR3 is TGTGCCAGCAGCTTGGGGCGCGAGGGATACAATGAGCAGTTCTTC. Its protein is CASSLGREGYNEQFF. Variable domain in full (rest from reference TRBV5-6 and TRBJ2-1): DAGVTQSPTHLIKTRGQQVTLRCSPKSGHDTVSWYQQALGQGPQFIFQYYEEEERQRGNFPDRFSGHQFPNYSSELNVNALLLGDSALYLCASSLGREGYNEQFFGPGTRLTVL.

To note about this clonotype: A read error may produce the germline difference seen at one junction end. The rearrangement links TRBV6-5 to TRBJ1-1, with unresolved D. This CDR3 region has 17 residues. CDR1 MNHEY and CDR2 SVGAGI come from the germline V gene. CDR3 protein: CATSYSLTLIVNTEAFF. CDR3 sequence (DNA): TGTGCCACCAGTTACTCCCTGACACTGATTGTGAACACTGAAGCTTTCTTT.

V and J are TRBV2 and TRBJ2-1; D ambiguous. In germline, CDR1 is SNHLY, CDR2 FYNNEI. This CDR3 is 12 amino acids long. The V end was cut by 7 bases, the J end by 8 bases, with 12 bases between. Written as DNA, the CDR3 is TGTGCCAGCACTGGAAGGCGAGATGAGCAGTTCTTC. Translated: CASTGRRDEQFF. Full variable domain (remainder filled in from reference TRBV2 and TRBJ2-1): EPEVTQTPSHQVTQMGQEVILRCVPISNHLYFYWYRQILGQKVEFLVSFYNNEISEKSEIFDDQFSVERPDGSNFTLKIRSTKLEDSAMYFCASTGRRDEQFFGPGTRLTVL.

Comment on this clonotype: With a much larger clone just one base away, this may be a read error. The genes are TRBV20-1 and TRBJ2-7; a weak D match, TRBD1 (5 bases). The V and J ends lost 5 bases and 3 bases respectively, with 17 bases between them. Looked up from germline, CDR1 is DFQATT and CDR2 is SNEGSKA (reference sequence). CDR3 length: 14 amino acids. The CDR3, as DNA: TGCAGTGCTGCTCTCCCTAGACAGAACTACGAGCAGTACTTC. It translates to CSAALPRQNYEQYF.

Concerning this clonotype: This could be a read error, since a much larger clone is one nucleotide away. The V call is TRBV20-1, the J call TRBJ1-6, with D unclear. The germline V gene has CDR1 DFQATT and CDR2 SNEGSKA (reference sequence). This CDR3 has 13 residues. The CDR3 loop is CTARETVNSPLHF. Written as DNA, the CDR3 is TGCACTGCTAGAGAAACAGTCAATTCACCCCTCCACTTT.

About this clonotype: A single base separates this from a much larger clone, so it may be a read error. The CDR3 DNA reads as TGTGCCAGCAGCCGGGACTTGGACACAGATATGCAGTATTTT. Amino acid sequence: CASSRDLDTDMQYF. The chain uses TRBV6-1 and TRBJ2-3, with D tentatively TRBD2 (6 bases). This CDR3 region has 14 residues. Germline V gives CDR1 MNHNS, CDR2 SASEGT.

This clonotype was observed many times. The gene calls are TRBV6-5 and TRBJ2-3; TRBD2 aligns across 8 bases. V gave up 5 bases and J gave up 0 bases; unmatched junction bases: 7. The germline CDR1 and CDR2 sequences are MNHEY and SVGAGI. CDR3 length: 16 residues. The CDR3 bases are TGTGCCAGCAGTCCCCGTATAGCGGGGAGCACAGATACGCAGTATTTT. Protein sequence: CASSPRIAGSTDTQYF.

The rearrangement joins TRBV29-1 to TRBJ1-1, with D unresolved. With 7 bases removed from V and 6 bases from J, the gap between germline ends came to 15 bases. This CDR3 is 12 amino acids long. The V gene's germline CDR1 is SQVTM and CDR2 ANQGSEA. This chain's CDR3 is CSGSNSEAEAFF. The CDR3 DNA is TGCAGCGGATCTAACTCTGAGGCTGAAGCTTTCTTT.

The chain recombines TRBV7-9 with TRBJ1-1, with a possible D match to TRBD1 (5 bases). This CDR3 has 11 amino acids. Between the trimmed V and J ends, which lost 9 bases and 7 bases, there was a span of 12 bases. CDR1 SEHNR and CDR2 FQNEAQ come from the germline V gene (reference sequence). The CDR3 region is CASRADSEAFF. CDR3 bases: TGTGCCAGTAGAGCCGACAGTGAAGCTTTCTTT.

This clonotype was recorded a few times. This may come from a read error, since a much larger clone is one base off. The chain recombines TRBV5-4 with TRBJ2-1; 8 bases map to TRBD2. The CDR3 contains 16 residues. CDR1 SGHNT and CDR2 YYREEE come from the germline V gene (reference sequence). The trim removed 0 bases at V and 9 bases at J, leaving 11 bases unmatched. In DNA form, the CDR3 reads TGTGCCAGCAGCTTGGGAGTGGGACTAGTGGGAGGTGAGCAGTTCTTC. This gives the protein CASSLGVGLVGGEQFF.

This clonotype was counted many times. The genes are TRBV28 and TRBJ1-2; no definite D call. Germline V CDR1 and CDR2: MDHEN, SYDVKM. The CDR3 sequence is 14 residues long. Trimming shortened V by 1 base and J by 1 base, and 7 bases separated the two germline ends. The CDR3: CASSLSRVNYGYTF. The CDR3 bases are TGTGCCAGCAGTTTATCACGGGTTAACTATGGCTACACCTTC.

A remark on this clonotype: Because the CDR3 is missing its conserved closing phenylalanine or tryptophan, this is likely a read error. It is unclear where the CDR3 begins or ends on the DNA, so no DNA is shown, and the CDR3 is as TCRdb lists it. This chain connects TRBV5-4 to TRBJ2-5; the table's D call of TRBD2 was not tested on the DNA. The CDR3 is made up of 16 amino acids, end residues included. Germline CDR1 and CDR2: SGHNT and YYREEE (reference sequence). CDR3 in amino acids: CASSRDSGANQETQYL.

At least ten counts were recorded for this clonotype. The rearrangement uses TRBV2 and TRBJ2-2; TRBD2 agrees at 9 bases. Per the germline V gene, CDR1 is SNHLY and CDR2 is FYNNEI. The CDR3 spans 14 residues. V was clipped by 7 bases and J by 6 bases; unmatched bases: 6. CDR3 in DNA: TGTGCCAGCACCCGGACTAGCGACGCCGGGGAGCTGTTTTTT. It translates to CASTRTSDAGELFF.

As regards this clonotype: One base away lies a much larger clone, so this may be a sequencing read error. The CDR3 DNA is TGTGCCAGCGCCCCCGGGACAGCCTACGAGCAGTACTTC. Translation: CASAPGTAYEQYF. The chain combines TRBV6-2 or TRBV6-3 with TRBJ2-7; TRBD1 agrees at 7 bases. The germline gives CDR1 MNHEY, CDR2 SVGEGT. V lost 8 bases and J lost 2; bases outside the gene matches: 6. The CDR3 is 13 residues long.

A word on this clonotype: The junction departs from germline at one end; a sequencing error may be responsible. The gene calls are TRBV11-2 and TRBJ2-2; possible D gene TRBD2, 5 bases. The CDR3 covers 17 residues. From germline, CDR1 is SGHAT and CDR2 FQNNGV. The CDR3 spells CASSLEVTRSNTGELLF. The CDR3 nucleotides read TGTGCCAGCAGCTTAGAGGTTACAAGATCGAACACCGGGGAGCTGCTTTTT.

In regard to this clonotype: At one end, the junction sequence differs from germline, possibly due to a read error. The chain uses TRBV6-1 and TRBJ2-7; the D gene is possibly TRBD1 (5 bases). CDR1 is MNHNS and CDR2 is SASEGT in the germline V gene. CDR3 length: 14 amino acids. The DNA for the CDR3 is TGTGCCAGCGGCGACCAGGGATGGGCCTACGAGCAGTACTTT. It yields the protein CASGDQGWAYEQYF.

As to this clonotype: A junction end diverges from the germline sequence, so it may reflect a read error. The CDR3 coding sequence is TGTGTCAGCGGCGCGACAGGGTTTGAAGCTTTCTTT. As protein: CVSGATGFEAFF. The gene calls are TRBV5-5 and TRBJ1-1; 7 positions agree with TRBD1. CDR3 size: 12 residues. Germline V gene lookup returns CDR1 SGHKS and CDR2 YYEKEE (reference sequence).

Remarks on this clonotype: Germline and junction disagree at one end, which may indicate a read error. The chain combines TRBV6-1 with TRBJ2-3; 10 bases are a match to TRBD1. CDR3 length: 14 amino acids. Germline V gene sequence: CDR1 MNHNS, CDR2 SASEGT. CDR3: CASTLTGGGDTQYF. The CDR3 coding sequence is TGTGCTAGCACCCTGACAGGGGGCGGGGATACGCAGTATTTT.

With regard to this clonotype: The missing conserved phenylalanine or tryptophan at the end of this CDR3 makes a read error likely. V and J are TRBV6-2 or TRBV6-3 and TRBJ2-7; the match to TRBD2 covers 13 bases. This CDR3 spans 15 amino acids. Per the germline V gene, CDR1 is MNHEY and CDR2 is SVGEGT. V lost 9 bases to trimming and J lost 5 bases; unmatched junction nucleotides: 10. CDR3 residues: CARSHEGTSGNEQYL. The CDR3 region has the DNA TGTGCCAGGAGTCACGAAGGGACTAGCGGGAACGAGCAGTACCTC.

The rearrangement links TRBV6-5 to TRBJ1-3; D not resolved. Trimming stripped 4 bases from V and 4 bases from J, with 14 bases between. The germline V gene encodes CDR1 MNHEY and CDR2 SVGAGI. The CDR3 runs 15 residues. The CDR3 sequence is CASSCSILTGNTIYF. The CDR3 bases are TGTGCCAGCAGTTGCTCGATTTTGACCGGAAACACCATATATTTT.

With respect to this clonotype: One end of the junction fails to match germline, which may point to a read error. The chain uses TRBV4-1 and TRBJ1-1; D might be TRBD1 (6 bases). CDR3 length: 15 residues. Per the germline V gene, CDR1 is MGHRA and CDR2 is YSYEKL. CDR3: CANSQLGGPNTEAFF. The CDR3 DNA follows: TGCGCCAACAGCCAACTGGGGGGCCCGAACACTGAAGCTTTCTTT.

Details on this clonotype: Because it lacks the conserved phenylalanine or tryptophan at the end, this CDR3 is likely a read error. This chain connects TRBV11-1 to TRBJ2-3; no clear D. Trimming left V 9 bases short and J 2 bases short, with 12 bases between. Germline assignment: CDR1 SGHAT and CDR2 FQDESV (reference sequence). The CDR3 spans 13 residues. CDR3 coding DNA: TGTGCCAGTAGTTTTCCTCTCACAGATACGCAGTATTCT. Translating gives CASSFPLTDTQYS.

Concerning this clonotype itself: A single base separates this from a much larger clone, so it may be a read error. The chain carries TRBV11-1 and TRBJ2-1, with TRBD1 as a possible D gene (6 bases). The CDR3 is made up of 17 amino acids. Trimming shortened V by 5 bases and J by 6 bases, and 23 bases separated the two germline ends. Germline CDR1 SGHAT, CDR2 FQDESV (reference sequence). The CDR3 sequence is CASSPCSGRGNSNEQFF. CDR3 coding DNA: TGTGCCAGCAGCCCTTGCAGCGGCAGGGGTAATAGCAATGAGCAGTTCTTC. Drawing the rest from reference TRBV11-1 and TRBJ2-1, the complete variable domain is EAEVAQSPRYKITEKSQAVAFWCDPISGHATLYWYRQILGQGPELLVQFQDESVVDDSQLPKDRFSAERLKGVDSTLKIQPAELGDSAMYLCASSPCSGRGNSNEQFFGPGTRLTVL.

Regarding this clonotype: Sequence at one end of the junction differs from germline and may be a read error. The chain links TRBV6-5 to TRBJ1-5, with D perhaps matching TRBD1 (6 bases). The CDR3 loop spans 14 amino acids. CDR1 and CDR2 from the germline V gene are MNHEY and SVGAGI. The CDR3 reads CVSSSRGGDQPQHF. The CDR3 DNA reads TGTGTCAGCAGTTCCAGGGGAGGGGATCAGCCCCAGCATTTT.

CDR3 residues: CASTRQGMNTGELFF. The CDR3 DNA sequence: TGTGCCAGTACTCGGCAGGGGATGAACACCGGGGAGCTGTTTTTT. The gene calls are TRBV19 and TRBJ2-2; a possible D gene is TRBD1 (6 bases). Germline loops: CDR1 LNHDA, CDR2 SQIVND (reference sequence). Deletions cut 7 bases from V and 1 base from J, with 13 bases between. The CDR3 loop spans 15 amino acids. Together with reference TRBV19 and TRBJ2-2, the CDR3 gives the full variable domain: DGGITQSPKYLFRKEGQNVTLSCEQNLNHDAMYWYRQDPGQGLRLIYYSQIVNDFQKGDIAEGYSVSREKKESFPLTVTSAQKNPTAFYLCASTRQGMNTGELFFGEGSRLTVL.